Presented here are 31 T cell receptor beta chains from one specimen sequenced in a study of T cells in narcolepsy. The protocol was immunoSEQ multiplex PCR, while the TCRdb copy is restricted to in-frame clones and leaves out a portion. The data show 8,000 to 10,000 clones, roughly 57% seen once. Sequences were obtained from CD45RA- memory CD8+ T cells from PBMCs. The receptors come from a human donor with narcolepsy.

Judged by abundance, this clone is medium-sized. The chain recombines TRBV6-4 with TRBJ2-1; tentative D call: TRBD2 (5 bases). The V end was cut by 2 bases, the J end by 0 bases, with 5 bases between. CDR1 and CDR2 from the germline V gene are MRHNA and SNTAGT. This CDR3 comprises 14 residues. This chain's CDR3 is CASSDGSSYNEQFF. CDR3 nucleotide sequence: TGTGCCAGCAGTGACGGGAGCTCCTACAATGAGCAGTTCTTC.

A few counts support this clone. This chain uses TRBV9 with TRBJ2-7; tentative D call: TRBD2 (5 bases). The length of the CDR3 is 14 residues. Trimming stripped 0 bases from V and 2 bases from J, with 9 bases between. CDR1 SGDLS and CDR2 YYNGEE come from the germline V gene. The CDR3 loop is CASSVGDSAYEQYF. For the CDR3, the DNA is TGTGCCAGCAGCGTAGGTGATAGCGCCTACGAGCAGTACTTC.

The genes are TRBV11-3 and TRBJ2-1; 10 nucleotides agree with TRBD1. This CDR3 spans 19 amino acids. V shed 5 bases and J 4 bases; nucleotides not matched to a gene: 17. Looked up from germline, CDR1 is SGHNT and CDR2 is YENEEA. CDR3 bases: TGTGCCAGCAGCATACCCGGGACAGGGGAGTCGCTAGGATACAATGAGCAGTTCTTC. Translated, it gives CASSIPGTGESLGYNEQFF.

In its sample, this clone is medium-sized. This CDR3 is CASRPDTNQPQHF. CDR3 in DNA: TGTGCCAGCAGACCGGACACTAATCAGCCCCAGCATTTT. The chain employs TRBV6-5 and TRBJ1-5; possibly TRBD1 for D (5 bases). CDR1 and CDR2 (germline): MNHEY, SVGAGI. The CDR3 consists of 13 residues. Trimming cost V 6 bases and J 4 bases, with 10 bases left between them.

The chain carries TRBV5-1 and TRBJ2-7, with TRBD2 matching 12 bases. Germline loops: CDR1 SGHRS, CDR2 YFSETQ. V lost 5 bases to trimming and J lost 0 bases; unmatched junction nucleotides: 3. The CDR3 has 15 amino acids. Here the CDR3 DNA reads TGCGCCAGCAGGACTAGCGGGGGTAACTCCTACGAGCAGTACTTC. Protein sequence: CASRTSGGNSYEQYF.

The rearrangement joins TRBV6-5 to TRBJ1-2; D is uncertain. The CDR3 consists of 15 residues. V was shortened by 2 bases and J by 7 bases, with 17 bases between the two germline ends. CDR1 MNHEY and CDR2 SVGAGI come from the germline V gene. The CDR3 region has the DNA TGTGCCAGCAGTTACGAGATGGGGAGCCCGCTTGGCTACACCTTC. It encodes CASSYEMGSPLGYTF.

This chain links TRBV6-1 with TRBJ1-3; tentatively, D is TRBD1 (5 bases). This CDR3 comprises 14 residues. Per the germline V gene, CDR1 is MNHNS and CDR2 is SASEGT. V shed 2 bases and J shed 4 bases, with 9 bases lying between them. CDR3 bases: TGTGCCAGCAGTGAATCGGCAGGGGGAAACACCATATATTTT. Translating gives CASSESAGGNTIYF.

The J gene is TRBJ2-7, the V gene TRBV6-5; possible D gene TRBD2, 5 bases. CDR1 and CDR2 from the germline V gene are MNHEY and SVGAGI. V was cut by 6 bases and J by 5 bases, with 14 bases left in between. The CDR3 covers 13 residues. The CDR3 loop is CASSTVVRDEQYF. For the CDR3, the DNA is TGTGCCAGCAGCACCGTAGTGAGGGACGAGCAGTACTTC.

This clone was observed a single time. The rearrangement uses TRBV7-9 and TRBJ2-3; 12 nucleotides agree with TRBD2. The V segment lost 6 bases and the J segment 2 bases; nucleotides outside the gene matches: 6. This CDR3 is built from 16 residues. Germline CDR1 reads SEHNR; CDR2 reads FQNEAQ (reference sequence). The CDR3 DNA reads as TGTGCCAGCAGGGGGGGGACTAGCGGGCTCACAGATACGCAGTATTTT. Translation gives CASRGGTSGLTDTQYF.

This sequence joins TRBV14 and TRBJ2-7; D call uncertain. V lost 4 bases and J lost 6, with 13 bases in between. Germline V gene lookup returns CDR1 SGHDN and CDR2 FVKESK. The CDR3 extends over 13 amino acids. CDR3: CASSLTSSSEQYF. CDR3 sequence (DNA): TGTGCCAGCAGCCTTACTTCCTCTAGCGAGCAGTACTTC.

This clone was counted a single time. CDR3 sequence (DNA): TGTGCCAGCAGCTTATACGGGGGGAAGGAGCAGTTCTTC. Protein: CASSLYGGKEQFF. The chain links TRBV11-2 to TRBJ2-1, with 7 positions matching TRBD2. The CDR3 has 13 residues. From germline, CDR1 is SGHAT and CDR2 FQNNGV. V lost 2 bases and J lost 10; bases outside the gene matches: 5.

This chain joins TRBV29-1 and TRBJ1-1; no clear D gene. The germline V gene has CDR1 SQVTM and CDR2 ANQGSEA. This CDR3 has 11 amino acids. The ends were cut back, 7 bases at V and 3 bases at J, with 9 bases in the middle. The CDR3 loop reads CSARTYTEAFF. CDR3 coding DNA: TGCAGCGCGAGGACCTACACTGAAGCTTTCTTT.

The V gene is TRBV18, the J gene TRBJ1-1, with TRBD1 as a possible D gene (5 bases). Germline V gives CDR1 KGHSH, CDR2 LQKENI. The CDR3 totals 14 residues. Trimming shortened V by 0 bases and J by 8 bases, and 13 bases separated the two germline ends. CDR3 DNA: TGTGCCAGCTCACCACCGGGAGGGGAGTGGGAAGCTTTCTTT. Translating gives CASSPPGGEWEAFF.

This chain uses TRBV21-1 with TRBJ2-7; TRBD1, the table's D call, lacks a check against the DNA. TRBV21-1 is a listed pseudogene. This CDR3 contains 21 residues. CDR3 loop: CASSKGPRDRGMKVQDYEQYF. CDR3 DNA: TGTGCCAGCAGCAAAGGACCCCGGGACAGGGGGATGAAGGTTCAGGACTACGAGCAGTACTTC.

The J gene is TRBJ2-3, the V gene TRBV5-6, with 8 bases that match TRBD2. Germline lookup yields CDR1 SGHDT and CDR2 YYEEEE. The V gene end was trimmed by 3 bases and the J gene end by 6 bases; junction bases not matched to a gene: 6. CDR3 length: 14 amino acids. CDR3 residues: CASSSRGGRDTQYF. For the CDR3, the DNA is TGTGCCAGCAGCTCCCGGGGGGGACGGGATACGCAGTATTTT.

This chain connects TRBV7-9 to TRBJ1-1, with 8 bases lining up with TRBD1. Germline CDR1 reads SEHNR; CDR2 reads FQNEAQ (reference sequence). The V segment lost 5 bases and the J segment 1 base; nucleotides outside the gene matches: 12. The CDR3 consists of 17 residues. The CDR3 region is CASSQDRAGTQNTEAFF. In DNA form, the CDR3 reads TGTGCCAGCAGCCAGGACAGGGCTGGGACCCAGAACACTGAAGCTTTCTTT.

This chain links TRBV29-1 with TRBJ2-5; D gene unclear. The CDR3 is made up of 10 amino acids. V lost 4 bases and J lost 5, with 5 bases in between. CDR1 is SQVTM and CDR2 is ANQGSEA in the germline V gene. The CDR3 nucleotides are TGCAGCGTTGGTTCGGAGACCCAGTACTTC. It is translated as CSVGSETQYF.

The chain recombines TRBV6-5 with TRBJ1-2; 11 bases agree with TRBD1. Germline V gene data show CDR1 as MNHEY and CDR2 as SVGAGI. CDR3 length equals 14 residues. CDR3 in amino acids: CGAWGQGVRNGYTF. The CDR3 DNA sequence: TGTGGGGCGTGGGGACAGGGGGTCCGGAATGGCTACACCTTC.

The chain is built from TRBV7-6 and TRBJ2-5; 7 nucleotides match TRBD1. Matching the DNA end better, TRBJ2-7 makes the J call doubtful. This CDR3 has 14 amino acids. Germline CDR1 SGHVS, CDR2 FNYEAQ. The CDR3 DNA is TGTGCCAGCAGCTTAGGGGACAGCCCCTACGAGCAGTACTTC. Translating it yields CASSLGDSPYEQYF.

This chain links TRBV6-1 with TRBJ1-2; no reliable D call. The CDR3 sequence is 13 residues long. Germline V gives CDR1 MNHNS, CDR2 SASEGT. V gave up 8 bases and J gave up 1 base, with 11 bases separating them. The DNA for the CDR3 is TGTGCCAGCGACTTAGAGGGTAACTATGGCTACACCTTC. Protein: CASDLEGNYGYTF.

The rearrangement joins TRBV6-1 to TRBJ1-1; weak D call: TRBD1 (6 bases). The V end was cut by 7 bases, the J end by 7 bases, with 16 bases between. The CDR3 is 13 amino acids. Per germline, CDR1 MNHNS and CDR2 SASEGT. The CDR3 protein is CASKEGGSDEAFF. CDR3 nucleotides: TGTGCCAGCAAAGAGGGGGGATCTGATGAAGCTTTCTTT.

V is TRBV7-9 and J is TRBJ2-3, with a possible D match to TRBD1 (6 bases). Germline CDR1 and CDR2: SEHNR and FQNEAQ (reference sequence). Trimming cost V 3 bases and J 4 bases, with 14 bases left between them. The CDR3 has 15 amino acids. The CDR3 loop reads CASSFGTGSADTQYF. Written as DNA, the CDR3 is TGTGCCAGCAGCTTCGGCACAGGGAGCGCAGATACGCAGTATTTT. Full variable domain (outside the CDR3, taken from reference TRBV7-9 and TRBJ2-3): DTGVSQNPRHKITKRGQNVTFRCDPISEHNRLYWYRQTLGQGPEFLTYFQNEAQLEKSRLLSDRFSAERPKGSFSTLEIQRTEQGDSAMYLCASSFGTGSADTQYFGPGTRLTVL.

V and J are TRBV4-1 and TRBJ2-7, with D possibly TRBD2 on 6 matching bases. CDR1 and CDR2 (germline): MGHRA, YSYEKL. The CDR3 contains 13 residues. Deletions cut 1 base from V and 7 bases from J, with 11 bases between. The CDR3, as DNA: TGCGCCAGCAGCCAAGGACTAGAATTAGAGCAGTACTTC. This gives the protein CASSQGLELEQYF.

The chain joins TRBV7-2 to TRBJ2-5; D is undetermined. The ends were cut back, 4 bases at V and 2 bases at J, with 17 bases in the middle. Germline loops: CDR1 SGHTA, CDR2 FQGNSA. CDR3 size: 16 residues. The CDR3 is CASSSHGATGQETQYF. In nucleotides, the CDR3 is TGTGCCAGCAGCTCTCACGGAGCAACGGGTCAAGAGACCCAGTACTTC.

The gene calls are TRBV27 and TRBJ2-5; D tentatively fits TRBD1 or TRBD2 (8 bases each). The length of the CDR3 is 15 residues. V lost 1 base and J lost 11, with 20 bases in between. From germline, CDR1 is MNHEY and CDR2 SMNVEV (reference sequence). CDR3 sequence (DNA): TGTGCCAGCAGTTTATATACAGGGGGGCGGGGGGAGCAGTACTTC. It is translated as CASSLYTGGRGEQYF.

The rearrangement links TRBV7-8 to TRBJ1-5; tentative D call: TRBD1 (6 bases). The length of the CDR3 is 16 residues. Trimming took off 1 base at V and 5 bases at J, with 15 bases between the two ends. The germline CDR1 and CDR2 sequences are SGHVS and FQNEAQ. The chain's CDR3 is CASSLDFGQNYQPQHF. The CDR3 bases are TGTGCCAGCAGCTTAGACTTTGGACAGAACTATCAGCCCCAGCATTTT.

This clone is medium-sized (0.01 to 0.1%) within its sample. The CDR3 sequence is CASSDGTGGDGYTF. The CDR3 DNA reads TGTGCCAGCAGTGACGGCACCGGGGGAGACGGCTACACCTTC. The gene calls are TRBV6-4 and TRBJ1-2; D might be TRBD1 (5 bases). CDR1 is MRHNA and CDR2 is SNTAGT in the germline V gene. The CDR3 has 14 residues. V was cut by 2 bases and J by 8 bases, with 15 bases left in between.

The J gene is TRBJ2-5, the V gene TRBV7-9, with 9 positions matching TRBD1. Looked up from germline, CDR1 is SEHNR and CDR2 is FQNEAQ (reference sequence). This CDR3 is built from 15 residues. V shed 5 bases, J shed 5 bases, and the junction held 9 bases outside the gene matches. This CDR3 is CASSERDRVSETQYF. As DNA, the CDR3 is TGTGCCAGCAGCGAACGGGACAGGGTCTCGGAGACCCAGTACTTC.

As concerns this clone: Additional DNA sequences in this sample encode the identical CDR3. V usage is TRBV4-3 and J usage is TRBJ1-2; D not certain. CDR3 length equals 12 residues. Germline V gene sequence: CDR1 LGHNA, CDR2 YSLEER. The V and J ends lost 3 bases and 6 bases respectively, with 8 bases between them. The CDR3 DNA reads TGCGCCAGCAGCCATTCCGGGGATGGCTACACCTTC. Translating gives CASSHSGDGYTF.

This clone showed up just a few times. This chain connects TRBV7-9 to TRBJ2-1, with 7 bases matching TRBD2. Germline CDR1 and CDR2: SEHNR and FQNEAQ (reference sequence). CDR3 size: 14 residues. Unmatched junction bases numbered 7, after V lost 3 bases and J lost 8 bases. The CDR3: CASSFSGGLDEQFF. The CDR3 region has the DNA TGTGCCAGCAGCTTTTCGGGGGGTTTAGATGAGCAGTTCTTC.

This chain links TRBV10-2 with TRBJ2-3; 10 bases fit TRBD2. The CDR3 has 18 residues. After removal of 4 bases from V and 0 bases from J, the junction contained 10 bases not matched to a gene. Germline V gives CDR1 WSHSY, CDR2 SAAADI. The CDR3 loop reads CASSGVAGGATSTDTQYF. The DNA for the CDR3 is TGCGCCAGCAGTGGGGTAGCGGGGGGCGCCACTAGCACAGATACGCAGTATTTT.